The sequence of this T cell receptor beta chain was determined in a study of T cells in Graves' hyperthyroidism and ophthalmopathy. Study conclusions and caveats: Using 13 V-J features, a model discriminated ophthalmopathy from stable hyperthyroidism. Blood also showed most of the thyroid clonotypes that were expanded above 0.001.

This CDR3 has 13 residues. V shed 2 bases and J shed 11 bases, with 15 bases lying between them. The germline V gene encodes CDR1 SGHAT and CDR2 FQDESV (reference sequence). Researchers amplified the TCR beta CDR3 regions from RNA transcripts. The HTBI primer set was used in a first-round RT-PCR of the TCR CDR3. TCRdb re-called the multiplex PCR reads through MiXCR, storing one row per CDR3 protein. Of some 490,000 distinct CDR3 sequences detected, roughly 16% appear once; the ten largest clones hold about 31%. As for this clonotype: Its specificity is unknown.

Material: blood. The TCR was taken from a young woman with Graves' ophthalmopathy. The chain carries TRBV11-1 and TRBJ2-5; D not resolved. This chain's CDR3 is CASSLISGLGQYF. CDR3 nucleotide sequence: TGTGCCAGCAGCTTAATCTCTGGTCTGGGACAGTACTTC.